The 21 T cell receptor beta chains below come from one sample, sequenced in a study of blood T cell repertoires in COVID-19. Some clones are missing from TCRdb's copy, which holds only in-frame ones; the method was immunoSEQ multiplex PCR. The repertoire includes around 65,000 clones, around 80% of them detected once, and 9.2% sits in the top ten. Specimen: peripheral blood. These receptors all come from a human donor in a cohort sampled during active COVID-19.

The rearrangement links TRBV28 to TRBJ1-5; D uncertain. Trimming took 2 bases from V and 3 from J, leaving 14 bases between them. Germline V CDR1 and CDR2: MDHEN, SYDVKM. The CDR3 totals 16 residues. DNA of the CDR3: TGTGCCAGCAGTTTAAGCTGGGAGGAGGACAATCAGCCCCAGCATTTT. Encoded protein: CASSLSWEEDNQPQHF.

The rearrangement uses TRBV2 and TRBJ2-1; D gene ambiguous. CDR3 size: 15 residues. Germline assignment: CDR1 SNHLY and CDR2 FYNNEI. Trimming removed 5 bases at V and 0 bases at J, with 11 bases between. The CDR3 sequence: CASSFKLLSYNEQFF. The CDR3 coding sequence is TGTGCCAGCAGTTTTAAACTTCTCTCCTACAATGAGCAGTTCTTC.

This chain links TRBV28 with TRBJ1-2, with 7 bases identical to TRBD1. The germline V gene has CDR1 MDHEN and CDR2 SYDVKM. There are 15 residues in the CDR3. Trimming removed 4 bases from V and 3 bases from J; junction bases left unmatched: 8. CDR3 protein: CASSSPRQGDYGYTF. The CDR3 DNA reads as TGTGCCAGCAGTTCCCCCCGACAGGGCGACTATGGCTACACCTTC.

The chain uses TRBV29-1 and TRBJ2-5; perhaps TRBD2 as D (6 bases). Trimming pared 4 bases from V and 1 base from J, leaving 10 bases between. The CDR3 totals 13 residues. The germline CDR1 and CDR2 sequences are SQVTM and ANQGSEA. In nucleotides, the CDR3 is TGCAGCGTTGTAGTCGGGAGCCAAGAGACCCAGTACTTC. Its protein is CSVVVGSQETQYF.

The rearrangement links TRBV4-3 to TRBJ2-5; D perhaps matches TRBD1 (6 bases). The J call is doubtful: the DNA matches TRBJ2-7 better. This CDR3 contains 14 residues. Germline values: CDR1 LGHNA, CDR2 YSLEER. CDR3: CASSQEGGRYEQYF. The CDR3, as DNA: TGCGCCAGCAGCCAAGAAGGGGGAAGGTACGAGCAGTACTTC.

The rearrangement links TRBV25-1 to TRBJ2-2, with D maybe TRBD2 (5 bases). Germline CDR1 and CDR2: MGHDK and SYGVNS. The length of the CDR3 is 15 residues. The V gene lost 1 base and the J gene lost 4 bases, with 10 bases spanning the gap. Here the CDR3 reads CASSEWEIGTGELFF. The CDR3 nucleotides read TGTGCCAGCAGTGAATGGGAGATCGGCACCGGGGAGCTGTTTTTT.

This chain links TRBV28 with TRBJ2-1; unclear D gene. Trimming cost V 5 bases and J 9 bases, with 11 bases left between them. The length of the CDR3 is 12 residues. Germline CDR1 reads MDHEN; CDR2 reads SYDVKM. CDR3 residues: CASSTALSEQFF. The CDR3 nucleotides read TGTGCCAGCAGTACAGCTCTTTCTGAGCAGTTCTTC. Filled out from reference TRBV28 and TRBJ2-1, the complete variable domain reads DVKVTQSSRYLVKRTGEKVFLECVQDMDHENMFWYRQDPGLGLRLIYFSYDVKMKEKGDIPEGYSVSREKKERFSLILESASTNQTSMYLCASSTALSEQFFGPGTRLTVL.

V usage is TRBV7-9 and J usage is TRBJ2-3; D not certain. The V end lost 5 bases, the J end lost 2 bases, and 17 bases lay between the germline ends. Germline CDR1 is SEHNR and CDR2 is FQNEAQ (reference sequence). The CDR3 totals 16 residues. The CDR3 sequence is CASSPRREVLTDTQYF. DNA of the CDR3: TGTGCCAGCAGCCCCCGGCGCGAGGTACTCACAGATACGCAGTATTTT.

Points on this clone: One end of the junction fails to match germline, which may point to a read error. The J gene is TRBJ2-1, the V gene TRBV6-6, with 8 bases matching TRBD2. The V gene's germline CDR1 is MNHNY and CDR2 SVGAGI (reference sequence). The CDR3 extends over 16 amino acids. CDR3 nucleotides: TGTGCCACCAGTTACTTCCGGGAGGGCCGTGGCAATGAGCAGTTCTTC. Residues: CATSYFREGRGNEQFF.

J is TRBJ1-1 and V is TRBV29-1; unclear D gene. CDR3 length: 13 residues. Germline assignment: CDR1 SQVTM and CDR2 ANQGSEA. V lost 4 bases to trimming and J lost 1 base, with 10 bases between them. The CDR3 protein is CSVGTVPNTEAFF. In DNA form, the CDR3 reads TGCAGCGTTGGTACTGTTCCGAACACTGAAGCTTTCTTT.

This sequence joins TRBV30 and TRBJ1-6; a weak D match, TRBD1 (6 bases). V was shortened by 1 base and J by 9 bases, with 13 bases between the two germline ends. From germline, CDR1 is GTSNPN and CDR2 SVGIG (reference sequence). The CDR3 is 14 amino acids. CDR3 loop: CAWSGGRGSSPLHF. The CDR3 bases are TGTGCCTGGAGTGGAGGCAGGGGTAGTTCACCCCTCCACTTT.

The gene calls are TRBV4-1 and TRBJ2-6; 7 bases align to TRBD2. This CDR3 has 16 amino acids. CDR1 is MGHRA and CDR2 is YSYEKL in the germline V gene. Unmatched junction bases numbered 1, after V lost 0 bases and J lost 2 bases. As DNA, the CDR3 is TGCGCCAGCAGCCAAGAGGGAGGGACTGGGGCCAACGTCCTGACTTTC. Protein product: CASSQEGGTGANVLTF.

V gene TRBV29-1 combines with J gene TRBJ2-7; a possible D gene is TRBD2 (5 bases). From germline, CDR1 is SQVTM and CDR2 ANQGSEA. The CDR3 extends over 12 amino acids. With 7 bases removed from V and 3 bases from J, the gap between germline ends came to 13 bases. The CDR3 nucleotides read TGCAGCGCACAAGCGGCAGACTACGAGCAGTACTTC. Translated: CSAQAADYEQYF.

This clone was found once. This chain joins TRBV3-1 (or the pseudogene TRBV3-2) and TRBJ1-1, with a weak D call TRBD1 (6 bases). The CDR3 spans 14 residues. In germline, CDR1 is LGHDT, CDR2 YNNKEL (reference sequence). V lost 3 bases to trimming and J lost 1 base, with 9 bases between them. The CDR3 sequence: CASSQPQGNTEAFF. CDR3 sequence (DNA): TGTGCCAGCAGCCAGCCACAGGGGAACACTGAAGCTTTCTTT.

The rearrangement uses TRBV10-2 and TRBJ1-4, with D perhaps TRBD1 (6 bases). V lost 2 bases and J lost 14, with 12 bases in between. CDR1 is WSHSY and CDR2 is SAAADI in the germline V gene. The length of the CDR3 is 12 residues. CDR3 residues: CASSEVPGVLFF. As DNA, the CDR3 is TGCGCCAGCAGTGAGGTTCCAGGGGTGCTGTTTTTT.

The V call is TRBV28, the J call TRBJ1-5; the D gene is possibly TRBD1 (5 bases). Germline values: CDR1 MDHEN, CDR2 SYDVKM. Trimming took off 4 bases at V and 0 bases at J, with 7 bases between the two ends. This CDR3 is 14 amino acids long. CDR3 nucleotides: TGTGCCAGCAGTTCAGGACATAGCAATCAGCCCCAGCATTTT. This gives the protein CASSSGHSNQPQHF. Filled out from reference TRBV28 and TRBJ1-5, the complete variable domain reads DVKVTQSSRYLVKRTGEKVFLECVQDMDHENMFWYRQDPGLGLRLIYFSYDVKMKEKGDIPEGYSVSREKKERFSLILESASTNQTSMYLCASSSGHSNQPQHFGDGTRLSIL.

In its sample, this clone was seen once. This chain joins TRBV9 and TRBJ1-4; D is unresolved. CDR1 and CDR2 (germline): SGDLS, YYNGEE. The CDR3 totals 13 residues. V shed 4 bases and J shed 10 bases, with 14 bases lying between them. CDR3 in amino acids: CASSQWWPLKLFF. The CDR3 coding sequence is TGTGCCAGCAGCCAGTGGTGGCCTCTAAAACTGTTTTTT.

The chain recombines TRBV30 with TRBJ2-5, with D tentatively TRBD2 (6 bases). V lost 0 bases and J 5 bases, leaving 13 bases between the germline ends. Germline V gene data show CDR1 as GTSNPN and CDR2 as SVGIG (reference sequence). This CDR3 is built from 14 residues. The CDR3 DNA reads TGTGCCTGGAGTGTGTCGCGGGGCGCCGAGACCCAGTACTTC. It translates to CAWSVSRGAETQYF.

This clone occurred once. This rearrangement joins TRBV7-9 to TRBJ2-7, with 10 bases identical to TRBD1. Looked up from germline, CDR1 is SEHNR and CDR2 is FQNEAQ (reference sequence). The CDR3 covers 16 residues. V shed 6 bases, J shed 0 bases, and the junction held 8 bases outside the gene matches. CDR3 amino acids: CASRTSGTGASYEQYF. The CDR3 bases are TGTGCCAGCAGGACTTCCGGGACAGGGGCCTCCTACGAGCAGTACTTC.

This clone was seen more than once but under ten times. The J gene is TRBJ1-5, the V gene TRBV3-1 (or the pseudogene TRBV3-2); TRBD1 is a possible D gene (5 bases). This CDR3 contains 15 residues. Looked up from germline, CDR1 is LGHDT and CDR2 is YNNKEL (reference sequence). With 4 bases removed from V and 2 bases from J, the gap between germline ends came to 12 bases. The CDR3 sequence is CASSRGVDGNQPQHF. The CDR3 region has the DNA TGTGCCAGCAGCCGGGGGGTGGATGGCAATCAGCCCCAGCATTTT.

The chain recombines TRBV4-3 with TRBJ2-3; a possible D gene is TRBD2 (6 bases). The ends were cut back, 0 bases at V and 5 bases at J, with 21 bases in the middle. This CDR3 has 18 amino acids. The V gene's germline CDR1 is LGHNA and CDR2 YSLEER. CDR3 residues: CASSQDGGLATMGDTQYF. The CDR3 region has the DNA TGCGCCAGCAGCCAAGACGGAGGGCTAGCTACCATGGGAGATACGCAGTATTTT.